The clone carrying this TCR beta chain came up a few times. For TCR, cDNA came from 5'RACE template switching, which added a universal primer site and UMIs. TCRdb reprocessed the 5' RACE reads via MiXCR and lists one record per CDR3 protein. This table has roughly 500,000 distinct CDR3 sequences, 15% to 20% appearing once. This CDR3 comprises 13 residues. The germline CDR1 and CDR2 sequences are SEHNR and FQNEAQ (reference sequence). V was pared by 5 bases and J by 0 bases, with 6 bases between. The source of the sample is a study of T cells after yellow fever vaccination. This chain links TRBV7-9 with TRBJ2-3; no reliable D call. The sample was PBMCs, taken 15 days after the yellow fever booster vaccination. This sequence originates from a man aged 25-45 years who received the YFV17D yellow fever vaccine. The CDR3 DNA is TGTGCCAGCAGCGATGCTAGCACAGATACGCAGTATTTT. It codes for CASSDASTDTQYF.